The 13 T cell receptor beta chains in this list originate from one sample, sequenced in a study of molecular identifiers for immune sequencing clone quantification. TCRdb reprocessed the PCR reads with MiXCR, giving one entry per CDR3 protein. The sample has about half a million distinct CDR3 sequences, 25% seen once; the top ten hold roughly 0.79%. The sample consisted of naive CD8+ T cells from blood, with Jurkat cell RNA spiked in. The subset here: FACS-sorted CD8+CD4-CCR7+CD45RA+ naive T cells. These receptors were obtained from a human donor in good health. Some libraries in this study had Jurkat cell RNA spiked in.

The rearrangement uses TRBV12-3 or TRBV12-4 and TRBJ1-5, with no clear D. V gave up 7 bases and J gave up 4 bases, with 14 bases separating them. The CDR3 is 14 residues long. The CDR3 bases are TGTGCCAGCACCCAGTCGGGTTGGAATCAGCCCCAGCATTTT. Translating gives CASTQSGWNQPQHF.

The chain recombines TRBV10-3 with TRBJ2-7; 8 nucleotides match TRBD1. V lost 2 bases, J lost 5 bases, and 8 bases stayed unmatched. CDR1 and CDR2 from the germline V gene are ENHRY and SYGVKD. The CDR3 length is 15 residues. The CDR3 DNA follows: TGTGCCATCAGTGAGCCGGACAGGGCCGCCGACGAGCAGTACTTC. It is translated as CAISEPDRAADEQYF.

This clonotype was observed a few times. The chain employs TRBV9 and TRBJ2-2, with TRBD2 as a possible D gene (6 bases). The germline CDR1 and CDR2 sequences are SGDLS and YYNGEE. Deletions cut 0 bases from V and 3 bases from J, with 12 bases between. The CDR3 has 16 residues. The CDR3 protein is CASSVGSSAYTGELFF. The CDR3 DNA reads TGTGCCAGCAGCGTAGGGTCTAGCGCCTACACCGGGGAGCTGTTTTTT.

V gene TRBV13 combines with J gene TRBJ2-7, with unresolved D. The length of the CDR3 is 14 residues. V was cut by 0 bases and J by 2 bases, with 8 bases left in between. Germline CDR1 is PRHDT and CDR2 is FYEKMQ (reference sequence). CDR3 protein: CASSLGLQTYEQYF. The CDR3 DNA follows: TGTGCCAGCAGCTTAGGCCTCCAGACCTACGAGCAGTACTTC. The full variable domain, its missing parts supplied by reference TRBV13 and TRBJ2-7, is AAGVIQSPRHLIKEKRETATLKCYPIPRHDTVYWYQQGPGQDPQFLISFYEKMQSDKGSIPDRFSAQQFSDYHSELNMSSLELGDSALYFCASSLGLQTYEQYFGPGTRLTVT.

The J gene is TRBJ1-6, the V gene TRBV21-1; no DNA check was done on the table's D call, TRBD1. TRBV21-1 is a pseudogene. The CDR3 is made up of 17 amino acids. CDR3 DNA sequence: TGTGCCAGCATCCTACCCCTACAAGGCTCCTATAATTCACCCCTCCACTTT. Residues: CASILPLQGSYNSPLHF.

This clonotype has a count of ten or more. The chain couples TRBV20-1 to TRBJ2-3, with D possibly TRBD1 on 6 matching bases. Germline CDR1 and CDR2: DFQATT and SNEGSKA (reference sequence). This CDR3 contains 17 residues. The V gene lost 0 bases and the J gene lost 2 bases, with 18 bases spanning the gap. CDR3 nucleotides: TGCAGTGCTAGAGATCTAGACAGGACGGGGAACACAGATACGCAGTATTTT. Translating it yields CSARDLDRTGNTDTQYF.

With respect to this clonotype: Because the CDR3 is missing its conserved closing phenylalanine or tryptophan, this is likely a read error. The chain is built from TRBV13 and TRBJ2-5; 10 bases line up with TRBD1. The CDR3 covers 13 residues. V was clipped by 6 bases and J by 7 bases; unmatched bases: 5. CDR1 is PRHDT, CDR2 FYEKMQ, per germline (reference sequence). The CDR3 DNA is TGTGCCAGCAGTTCCGGGACAGGGGCGACCCAGTACCTC. This translates into CASSSGTGATQYL.

This clonotype was recorded many times. The rearrangement uses TRBV7-2 and TRBJ2-3; 10 bases map to TRBD2. CDR3 length equals 15 residues. Germline V gene sequence: CDR1 SGHTA, CDR2 FQGNSA. V was clipped by 4 bases and J by 2 bases; unmatched bases: 3. The CDR3 reads CASSSLAGITDTQYF. As DNA, the CDR3 is TGTGCCAGCAGCTCACTAGCGGGGATCACAGATACGCAGTATTTT.

This clonotype was observed a few times. This chain uses TRBV4-1 with TRBJ2-5, with D possibly matching TRBD1 (5 bases). There are 15 residues in the CDR3. CDR1 and CDR2 from the germline V gene are MGHRA and YSYEKL. V lost 4 bases to trimming and J lost 2 bases, with 14 bases between them. The CDR3 DNA is TGCGCCAGCAGCCGAGATTTGGGGCAACAAGAGACCCAGTACTTC. Translation gives CASSRDLGQQETQYF.

This clonotype was found many times. The chain combines TRBV6-2 or TRBV6-3 with TRBJ1-1; D may be TRBD1 (5 bases). Germline V CDR1 and CDR2: MNHEY, SVGEGT. The CDR3 consists of 13 residues. Deletions cut 4 bases from V and 2 bases from J, with 8 bases between. The CDR3 nucleotides read TGTGCCAGCAGTTCGGGGCTTAACACTGAAGCTTTCTTT. Translating gives CASSSGLNTEAFF.

The chain employs TRBV5-1 and TRBJ2-3, with D possibly matching TRBD2 (7 bases). Trimming took off 9 bases at V and 3 bases at J, with 17 bases between the two ends. Germline assignment: CDR1 SGHRS and CDR2 YFSETQ. This CDR3 comprises 14 residues. CDR3 nucleotide sequence: TGCGCCACCGCGGAGGAGGGGGGGACAGATACGCAGTATTTT. Its translation: CATAEEGGTDTQYF.

This clonotype was seen many times. The chain combines TRBV7-9 with TRBJ2-5, with 8 bases fitting TRBD1. The CDR3 is made up of 18 amino acids. In germline, CDR1 is SEHNR, CDR2 FQNEAQ (reference sequence). Unmatched junction bases numbered 11, after V lost 1 base and J lost 1 base. The CDR3 here is CASSLVTGQAPSQETQYF. The DNA for the CDR3 is TGTGCCAGCAGCTTAGTGACGGGACAGGCCCCAAGCCAAGAGACCCAGTACTTC.

This clonotype has ten or more counts. The rearrangement uses TRBV7-9 and TRBJ2-2; D is unclear. Germline CDR1 SEHNR, CDR2 FQNEAQ (reference sequence). This CDR3 contains 12 residues. Between the trimmed V and J ends, which lost 3 bases and 5 bases, there was a span of 4 bases. The CDR3 DNA reads TGTGCCAGCAGCTTTTTTACCGGGGAGCTGTTTTTT. Protein: CASSFFTGELFF.